The present TCR beta chain was sequenced within a study of blood T cells in healthy people across ages. Study details: Capture by template switching was about one barcoded beta molecule per two T cells.

This CDR3 has 13 amino acids. Germline V gene sequence: CDR1 ENHRY, CDR2 SYGVKD. The ends were cut back, 3 bases at V and 4 bases at J, with 9 bases in the middle. A second roughly 7 to 11 cycle PCR used barcoded and J-beta primers. TCRdb reanalysed the 5' RACE reads using MiXCR and keeps one entry per CDR3 protein. The table records just over 800,000 distinct CDR3 sequences, about 62% of them present only once. This clonotype was sampled from a young man in good health. This rearrangement joins TRBV10-3 to TRBJ1-1; D unclear. The specimen sequenced was blood. As DNA, the CDR3 is TGTGCCATCAGTGACACCCCAGTCACTGAAGCTTTCTTT. This gives the protein CAISDTPVTEAFF.